This T cell receptor (beta chain) comes out of a study of T cell repertoires in cytomegalovirus infection (dated by TCRdb to the late 2010s). At the level of the whole study: Recently identified HLA-C-restricted CMV epitopes, whose presentation resists viral immunomodulation, were targeted by peptide stimulations together with well-studied HLA-B-restricted epitopes. Donor HLA type was relevant to the analysis, because carriage of CMV infection together with the matching HLA type was indicated by public TCR beta signatures. What the authors observed across the whole study: The ex vivo response was dominated by HLA-C-restricted CMV-specific TCR beta clonotypes, which also provided the single most frequent clonotype in two of eight donors. In both this cohort and an independent cohort of more than 350 donors, the cumulative frequency of public TCR beta family members distinguished carriers of CMV infection plus the relevant HLA type.

Taken from cysteine to phenylalanine, the CDR3 has 15 residues. Only the CDR3 portion is preserved as DNA: 45 bases, with reading frame beginning at the first base. Relative to germline, V is 2 bases shorter and J is 4 bases shorter, with 13 bases between their ends. Looking up the germline V gene yields CDR1 MNHEY and CDR2 SVGAGI. Comments on this clonotype: The clone's antigen remains unknown. Base qualities are not provided; no much larger clone lies one nucleotide away.

In the paper's terms, the treatment or condition label means: in vitro stimulation with specific CMV peptide epitopes to enrich CMV-specific T cells. The data were produced on an Illumina HiSeq 1500. TCRdb reprocessing: public reads trimmed at Q25 with fastp, clones called with MiXCR, in-frame beta chains kept. All rows with the same CDR3 protein become a single entry with the most common DNA and genes. The sample records 750,000 to 950,000 distinct CDR3 sequences, under 35% of which are singletons. The ten largest clones add up to around 13% of the sample. The sample consisted of cultured CD8+ T cells from PBMCs, taken from culture after CMV antigen stimulation. The receptor was isolated from a human donor in good health (CMV status not recorded). Some clones in this sample may be carry-over from other donors' samples. The sequence joins TRBV6-5 to TRBJ2-3; 7 matching bases give a weak D call of TRBD1. The DNA sequence is as follows: TGTGCCAGCAGTTACGGAGGGGGCCCGTCAGATACGCAGTATTTT. This is translated as CASSYGGGPSDTQYF.